This T cell receptor beta chain is drawn from a study of T cells in Graves' hyperthyroidism and ophthalmopathy. The source material, RNA transcripts, was used to amplify TCR beta CDR3 regions. HTBI primers were employed in a first-round RT-PCR of the TCR CDR3. TCRdb redid the calling of the multiplex PCR reads with MiXCR, one entry per CDR3 protein. The table includes more than 550,000 distinct CDR3 sequences, 15% to 20% detected once. The sample holds a few counts of this clonotype. Hyperthyroidism was newly diagnosed in patients aged 18 to 65 (duration under 2 months). The diagnoses drew upon clinical symptoms, serum thyroxine and TRAb, thyroid ultrasound and orbital computed tomography. The CDR3 is 17 amino acids. Germline V CDR1 and CDR2: SEHNR, FQNEAQ (reference sequence). V gave up 2 bases and J gave up 0 bases, with 16 bases separating them.

This TCR was sampled from a man aged 50-60 years with Graves' hyperthyroidism. The specimen sequenced was blood. The V and J genes are TRBV7-9 and TRBJ1-1; D gene unclear. The CDR3 DNA sequence: TGTGCCAGCAGCTTATTGTTCGTCTACGGGATGAACACTGAAGCTTTCTTT. This translates into CASSLLFVYGMNTEAFF.